The source of this T cell receptor beta chain is a study of blood T cell repertoires in COVID-19. Study information: Sites in the United States, Italy and Spain provided acute and convalescent COVID-19 samples. Nucleic acid was either cDNA or gDNA, and it came from T cells, B-cell-depleted T cells, or PBMCs.

Profiled with immunoSEQ multiplex PCR; TCRdb holds only in-frame clones, not every one. Among 280,000 or so clones listed, 83% were seen once. This clone has more than one count but fewer than ten. Per the germline V gene, CDR1 is MNHNY and CDR2 is SVGAGI (reference sequence). This CDR3 has 13 residues. V lost 7 bases and J lost 2, with 12 bases in between. The chain employs TRBV6-6 and TRBJ2-7, with D uncertain. The sample comprised peripheral blood. The sequence was collected from a woman aged 45 to 65 who had recovered from COVID-19. The CDR3 is CASTNEAAYEQYF. For the CDR3, the DNA is TGTGCCAGCACCAACGAGGCAGCCTACGAGCAGTACTTC.